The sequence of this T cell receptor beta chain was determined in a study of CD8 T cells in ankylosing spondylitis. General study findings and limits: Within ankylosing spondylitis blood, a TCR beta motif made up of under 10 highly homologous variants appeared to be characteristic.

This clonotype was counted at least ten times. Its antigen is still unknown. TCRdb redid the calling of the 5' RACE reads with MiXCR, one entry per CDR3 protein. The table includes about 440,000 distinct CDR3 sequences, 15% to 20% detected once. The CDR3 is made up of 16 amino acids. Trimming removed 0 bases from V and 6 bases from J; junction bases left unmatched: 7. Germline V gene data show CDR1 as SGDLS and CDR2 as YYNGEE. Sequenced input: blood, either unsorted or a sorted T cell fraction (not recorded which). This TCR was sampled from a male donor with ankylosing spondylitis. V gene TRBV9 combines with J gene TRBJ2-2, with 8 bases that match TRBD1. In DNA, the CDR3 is TGTGCCAGCAGCGTAGCGCAGGGGGCCATCCCCGGGGAGCTGTTTTTT. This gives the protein CASSVAQGAIPGELFF.